This TCR beta chain originates from a study of blood T cell repertoires in COVID-19. About the research overall: T cells, B-cell-depleted T cells, or PBMCs provided the cDNA or gDNA that served as material.

In the source study's methods: Amplifying reference gene primers gave estimates of nucleated cell counts. Assay: immunoSEQ multiplex PCR; the TCRdb copy retains only in-frame clones and omits some. V, J and clone size derive from that table, while D and trimming were established from the DNA sequence. The table shows about 130,000 clones, with less than 90% occurring only once. V dropped 7 bases and J dropped 2; count of bases not matched to a gene: 9. The CDR3 contains 15 residues. Germline values: CDR1 MNHEY, CDR2 SVGAGI. Sequenced input: peripheral blood. The source is an older man with acute or convalescent COVID-19. The J gene is TRBJ2-3, the V gene TRBV6-5, with 7 bases aligning to TRBD2. The CDR3 sequence: CASTLGRGITDTQYF. CDR3 in DNA: TGTGCCAGCACCCTTGGGAGGGGTATCACAGATACGCAGTATTTT.